This TCR beta chain was documented in a study of response to subunit inactivated influenza vaccine. TCRdb reanalysed the RT-PCR reads using MiXCR and keeps one entry per CDR3 protein. The sample records 800,000 or so distinct CDR3 sequences, roughly 20% being singletons. The germline CDR1 and CDR2 sequences are SEHNR and FQNEAQ (reference sequence). This CDR3 has 15 amino acids. The V and J ends lost 2 bases and 1 base respectively, with 8 bases between them. There are a few counts of this clonotype. V gene TRBV7-9 combines with J gene TRBJ2-2, with D perhaps matching TRBD2 (6 bases). The clonotype was recovered from a man aged 50 or older who received an inactivated influenza vaccine. This material consisted of PBMCs from blood, taken more than 4 days after vaccination. The CDR3 sequence is CASSLWEENTGELFF. For the CDR3, the DNA is TGTGCCAGCAGCTTATGGGAGGAGAACACCGGGGAGCTGTTTTTT.